This T cell receptor beta chain was obtained from a study of CD8+ T cells in alopecia areata. Study in general: Treatment comprised oral tofacitinib, 5 to 10 mg twice daily, in treated patients.

The authors extracted RNA and reverse transcribed it into cDNA as the sequencing template. The repertoire was sequenced with immunoSEQ multiplex PCR; TCRdb's copy has only in-frame clones and lacks some. The repertoire holds about 200,000 clones, with 57% as singletons. CDR1 and CDR2 from the germline V gene are LNHDA and SQIVND (reference sequence). This CDR3 region has 15 residues. V was pared by 10 bases and J by 3 bases, with 21 bases between. The chain links TRBV19 to TRBJ1-2, with no clear D. The receptor was derived from a human donor with alopecia areata. This specimen consisted of CD4+ T cells sorted from blood, obtained at week 0. CDR3 bases: TGTGCCACCCTGAGGTCTTGGGGTGCGGACTATGGCTACACCTTC. Translation gives CATLRSWGADYGYTF.